A single sample gave rise to the 12 T cell receptor beta chains below, sequenced in a study of blood T cell repertoires in COVID-19. The assay was immunoSEQ multiplex PCR, and TCRdb's table has in-frame clones only and misses some. The sample includes about 230,000 clones, about 84% seen only once; the top ten take around 8%. Sequenced material: peripheral blood. These receptors originate from an elderly woman with acute or convalescent COVID-19.

The chain recombines TRBV25-1 with TRBJ1-1; D may be TRBD1 (6 bases). The CDR3 consists of 13 residues. Between the trimmed V and J ends, which lost 8 bases and 2 bases, there was a span of 12 bases. Germline V CDR1 and CDR2: MGHDK, SYGVNS. For the CDR3, the DNA is TGTGCCAGCGGGGGGGGCGGAAACACTGAAGCTTTCTTT. Its translation is CASGGGGNTEAFF.

V is TRBV9 and J is TRBJ2-3, with 7 bases fitting TRBD2. Per germline, CDR1 SGDLS and CDR2 YYNGEE. The CDR3 totals 16 residues. V trimming: 0 bases; J trimming: 1 base; junction bases outside the gene matches: 5. CDR3 loop: CASSVGVAGGTDTQYF. The CDR3 DNA reads as TGTGCCAGCAGCGTAGGGGTAGCGGGTGGCACAGATACGCAGTATTTT. Complete variable domain (other parts from reference TRBV9 and TRBJ2-3): DSGVTQTPKHLITATGQRVTLRCSPRSGDLSVYWYQQSLDQGLQFLIQYYNGEERAKGNILERFSAQQFPDLHSELNLSSLELGDSALYFCASSVGVAGGTDTQYFGPGTRLTVL.

The gene calls are TRBV5-1 and TRBJ1-5, with TRBD1 as a possible D gene (5 bases). Germline V gene sequence: CDR1 SGHRS, CDR2 YFSETQ. CDR3 length: 13 residues. V lost 2 bases and J lost 5, with 8 bases in between. The CDR3, as DNA: TGCGCCAGCAGCTTAGACAGTGATCAGCCCCAGCATTTT. Residues: CASSLDSDQPQHF.

The chain couples TRBV28 to TRBJ2-7, with D possibly matching TRBD1 (5 bases). V was cut by 8 bases and J by 2 bases, with 10 bases left in between. CDR1 MDHEN and CDR2 SYDVKM come from the germline V gene. The CDR3 is made up of 12 amino acids. The CDR3 reads CASQAGPYEQYF. The DNA for the CDR3 is TGTGCCAGCCAAGCAGGGCCCTACGAGCAGTACTTC.

The J gene is TRBJ1-2, the V gene TRBV29-1; 11 nucleotides match TRBD1. Looked up from germline, CDR1 is SQVTM and CDR2 is ANQGSEA. The CDR3 length is 14 residues. V trimming: 5 bases; J trimming: 7 bases; junction bases outside the gene matches: 9. CDR3 residues: CSVTPGQGDGGYTF. In DNA, the CDR3 is TGCAGCGTTACCCCGGGACAGGGGGACGGTGGCTACACCTTC.

V gene TRBV6-1 combines with J gene TRBJ2-7, with D possibly TRBD2 on 5 matching bases. CDR3 length: 13 residues. Trimming removed 0 bases from V and 5 bases from J, with 8 bases in between. Germline CDR1 MNHNS, CDR2 SASEGT. The DNA for the CDR3 is TGTGCCAGCAGTGAAGCTGGGGAGAACGAGCAGTACTTC. It encodes CASSEAGENEQYF.

The chain combines TRBV19 with TRBJ2-7; 14 bases align to TRBD2. CDR1 is LNHDA and CDR2 is SQIVND in the germline V gene (reference sequence). The ends lost 1 base at V and 5 bases at J; junction bases unmatched: 1. This CDR3 contains 15 residues. The CDR3 region has the DNA TGTGCCAGTAGTATAGGGGGACTAGCGGGAGACGAGCAGTACTTC. This translates into CASSIGGLAGDEQYF.

The rearrangement uses TRBV3-1 (or the pseudogene TRBV3-2) and TRBJ1-5; D possibly corresponds to TRBD1 (5 bases). Trimming removed 3 bases at V and 4 bases at J, with 13 bases between. The germline V gene has CDR1 LGHDT and CDR2 YNNKEL (reference sequence). CDR3 length: 15 amino acids. CDR3 DNA sequence: TGTGCCAGCAGCCAGGATCACAGGTTTAATCAGCCCCAGCATTTT. Its translation is CASSQDHRFNQPQHF.

The chain links TRBV5-1 to TRBJ1-1; D gene ambiguous. Germline V gene sequence: CDR1 SGHRS, CDR2 YFSETQ. This CDR3 is 13 amino acids long. V lost 3 bases to trimming and J lost 5 bases, with 11 bases between them. The CDR3, as DNA: TGCGCCAGCAGCTATAAACTCGCGACTGAAGCTTTCTTT. Its protein product is CASSYKLATEAFF.

The CDR3 sequence is CASSYSWSTGDEQYF. CDR3 DNA: TGTGCCAGCAGTTACTCGTGGTCGACAGGAGACGAGCAGTACTTC. The chain joins TRBV6-5 to TRBJ2-7; the D gene is possibly TRBD1 (6 bases). Germline CDR1 MNHEY, CDR2 SVGAGI. The CDR3 loop spans 15 amino acids. Trimming removed 0 bases from V and 5 bases from J, with 14 bases in between.

The chain couples TRBV6-5 to TRBJ1-2; D is undetermined. The length of the CDR3 is 15 residues. V shed 4 bases and J shed 8 bases, with 20 bases lying between them. Germline V gene data show CDR1 as MNHEY and CDR2 as SVGAGI. The CDR3 bases are TGTGCCAGCAGTTCCCGCCCCGCGGTACCTAGCGGCTACACCTTC. Protein: CASSSRPAVPSGYTF.

The chain employs TRBV5-4 and TRBJ1-2; 7 nucleotides align to TRBD1. V trimming: 4 bases; J trimming: 0 bases; junction bases outside the gene matches: 3. This CDR3 has 14 residues. The germline V gene has CDR1 SGHNT and CDR2 YYREEE (reference sequence). The CDR3 here is CASSRGQTNYGYTF. Written as DNA, the CDR3 is TGTGCCAGCAGCCGGGGACAGACTAACTATGGCTACACCTTC.